This TCR beta chain was sequenced for a study of T cell repertoires in cytomegalovirus infection. The junction had 3 bases not matched to a gene; V was cut back by 5 bases and J by 1 base. Per germline, CDR1 SGHAT and CDR2 FQDESV (reference sequence). The CDR3 totals 14 residues. Remarks on this clonotype: Its antigen is as yet unknown.

Via MiXCR, TCRdb re-called the reads, giving one row per CDR3 protein. Among 60,000 to 75,000 distinct CDR3 sequences listed, about 26% were seen once. Broader study findings: CMV-specific HLA-C-restricted TCR beta clonotypes dominated the ex vivo response.

The TCR originated in a human donor in good health (CMV status not recorded). Some clones in this sample may be carry-over from other donors' samples. The input for sequencing was CD8+ T cells from cultured PBMCs, taken from culture after CMV antigen stimulation. The V call is TRBV11-1, the J call TRBJ1-1; 8 bases match TRBD1. CDR3 bases: TGTGCCAGCAGCGACAGGGGATGGAACACTGAAGCTTTCTTT. This sequence encodes CASSDRGWNTEAFF.